This TCR beta chain comes out of a study of T cells in Graves' hyperthyroidism and ophthalmopathy. The CDR3 is 15 residues long. V lost 0 bases to trimming and J lost 3 bases, with 12 bases between them. Germline V CDR1 and CDR2: SGDLS, YYNGEE. This clonotype was picked up a small number of times. Its antigen is unknown. Notes on the study in general: The model identified upcoming ophthalmopathy a median around 6 months ahead of onset. Most thyroid clonotypes expanded above 0.001 appeared in blood too.

Investigators excluded patients with uncontrolled infection, other autoimmune disease, pregnancy or lactation. What was amplified from RNA transcripts were TCR beta CDR3 regions. In the first-round RT-PCR of the TCR CDR3, the HTBI primer set was used. TCRdb reanalysed the multiplex PCR reads using MiXCR and keeps one entry per CDR3 protein. The profile shows 500,000 to 650,000 distinct CDR3 sequences, 17% of them singletons. The clonotype originates from a woman aged 18-30 years with Graves' ophthalmopathy. The sample comprised blood. This chain connects TRBV9 to TRBJ1-1, with TRBD1 as a possible D gene (5 bases). CDR3 in amino acids: CASSVASRGDTEAFF. The CDR3 nucleotides are TGTGCCAGCAGCGTAGCTAGTAGAGGGGACACTGAAGCTTTCTTT. Looking up the rest from reference TRBV9 and TRBJ1-1 gives the full variable domain: DSGVTQTPKHLITATGQRVTLRCSPRSGDLSVYWYQQSLDQGLQFLIQYYNGEERAKGNILERFSAQQFPDLHSELNLSSLELGDSALYFCASSVASRGDTEAFFGQGTRLTVV.